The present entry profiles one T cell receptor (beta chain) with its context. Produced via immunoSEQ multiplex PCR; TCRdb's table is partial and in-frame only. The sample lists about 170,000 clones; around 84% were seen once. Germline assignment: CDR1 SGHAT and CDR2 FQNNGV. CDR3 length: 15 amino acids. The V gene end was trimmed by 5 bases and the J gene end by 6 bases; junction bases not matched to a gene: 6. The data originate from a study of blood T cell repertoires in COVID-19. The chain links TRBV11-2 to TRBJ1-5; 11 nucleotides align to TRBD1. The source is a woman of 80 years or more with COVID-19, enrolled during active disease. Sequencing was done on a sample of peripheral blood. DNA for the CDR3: TGTGCCAGCAGCGCCGGGACAGGGGGAGTTCAGCCCCAGCATTTT. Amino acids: CASSAGTGGVQPQHF.